The 20 T cell receptor beta chains below all came from one sample that was sequenced in a study of cytomegalovirus exposure and HLA in healthy donors. Amplification used 60 Vbeta primers and 13 Jbeta primers. TCRdb's copy holds only in-frame clones and misses some; the assay was immunoSEQ multiplex PCR. Here the sample spans 150,000 to 200,000 clones, more than 75% being singletons. Input material: PBMCs. The receptors originated from a woman in her forties or fifties in good health and CMV-seronegative.

This clone was seen just once. The CDR3 loop reads CASRSGGGQNIQYF. The CDR3 coding sequence is TGTGCCAGCAGATCAGGGGGCGGCCAAAACATTCAGTACTTC. The chain uses TRBV6-5 and TRBJ2-4, with TRBD1 identical over 8 bases. Trimming took 6 bases from V and 5 from J; bases not matched to a gene: 6. Germline V gene lookup returns CDR1 MNHEY and CDR2 SVGAGI. The CDR3 is 14 amino acids.

The CDR3, as DNA: TGTGCTAGTGGTTTACAGGGCCCAGATACGCAGTATTTT. This encodes CASGLQGPDTQYF. This sequence joins TRBV12-5 and TRBJ2-3; the D gene is possibly TRBD1 (6 bases). The CDR3 runs 13 residues. From germline, CDR1 is LGHNT and CDR2 FRNRAP. V lost 3 bases, J lost 4 bases, and 8 bases lay in between.

This chain joins TRBV7-8 and TRBJ2-7, with TRBD1 identical over 8 bases. Germline-derived CDR1 and CDR2 are SGHVS and FQNEAQ. The V segment lost 5 bases and the J segment 2 bases; nucleotides outside the gene matches: 5. This CDR3 contains 14 residues. CDR3 in amino acids: CASSPGTGPYEQYF. CDR3 sequence (DNA): TGTGCCAGCAGCCCCGGGACAGGCCCCTACGAGCAGTACTTC.

The chain has TRBV2 and TRBJ1-2; the D gene is possibly TRBD1 (5 bases). Trimming shortened V by 6 bases and J by 4 bases, and 21 bases separated the two germline ends. In germline, CDR1 is SNHLY, CDR2 FYNNEI. The CDR3 is 16 residues long. This chain's CDR3 is CASSSGVGGLGYGYTF. The CDR3 DNA follows: TGTGCCAGCAGCTCCGGTGTGGGGGGTTTGGGCTATGGCTACACCTTC.

The J gene is TRBJ1-2, the V gene TRBV4-2; D is ambiguous. V lost 0 bases, J lost 4 bases, and 9 bases lay in between. This CDR3 region has 14 residues. In germline, CDR1 is LGHNA, CDR2 YNFKEQ. The CDR3 DNA is TGTGCCAGCAGCCAAGAAGCGTCCGGCTATGGCTACACCTTC. Encoded protein: CASSQEASGYGYTF.

The V gene is TRBV2, the J gene TRBJ2-3; the D gene is possibly TRBD2 (6 bases). The CDR3 runs to 17 residues. The V end lost 2 bases, the J end lost 2 bases, and 17 bases lay between the germline ends. Germline CDR1 SNHLY, CDR2 FYNNEI. The CDR3 sequence: CASSELEFGSDTDTQYF. The CDR3 DNA reads as TGTGCCAGCAGTGAACTGGAGTTCGGGAGCGACACAGATACGCAGTATTTT.

This rearrangement joins TRBV30 to TRBJ2-2; 10 bases match TRBD1. The CDR3 contains 14 residues. With V trimmed by 8 bases and J by 5 bases, 8 bases remained unmatched. CDR1 is GTSNPN and CDR2 is SVGIG in the germline V gene (reference sequence). This CDR3 reads CALKDRGRTGELFF. The CDR3 DNA reads TGTGCCCTGAAAGACAGGGGGCGTACCGGGGAGCTGTTTTTT.

The chain links TRBV6-5 to TRBJ1-1; D is ambiguous. Trimming stripped 5 bases from V and 6 bases from J, with 19 bases between. The CDR3 contains 15 residues. Per germline, CDR1 MNHEY and CDR2 SVGAGI. CDR3 region: CASSPRHFQRAEAFF. The CDR3 DNA reads TGTGCCAGCAGTCCTAGACACTTCCAGAGGGCTGAAGCTTTCTTT.

The chain joins TRBV5-1 to TRBJ2-1; 7 nucleotides match TRBD2. The length of the CDR3 is 15 residues. J gave up 8 bases and V 4 bases, and 12 bases lay outside the gene matches. Germline loops: CDR1 SGHRS, CDR2 YFSETQ. The CDR3 DNA follows: TGCGCCAGCAGCCCCCTGAGCGGGGCATTCGATGAGCAGTTCTTC. It codes for CASSPLSGAFDEQFF.

Concerning this clone itself: A junction boundary mismatches the germline segment, possibly from a read error. The chain uses TRBV6-1 and TRBJ1-4; a possible D gene is TRBD1 (6 bases). Germline CDR1 MNHNS, CDR2 SASEGT. CDR3 length: 14 amino acids. The chain's CDR3 is CAIRAVGGRETLFF. CDR3 DNA: TGTGCCATCCGGGCCGTAGGGGGACGTGAAACACTGTTTTTT.

This chain connects TRBV19 to TRBJ2-5; perhaps TRBD1 as D (6 bases). The CDR3 length is 11 residues. Germline V gene data show CDR1 as LNHDA and CDR2 as SQIVND (reference sequence). V was shortened by 6 bases and J by 4 bases, with 6 bases between the two germline ends. The CDR3, as DNA: TGTGCCAGTAGACAGGGAGAGACCCAGTACTTC. The encoded protein is CASRQGETQYF.

The genes are TRBV2 and TRBJ2-7; D is undetermined. Per the germline V gene, CDR1 is SNHLY and CDR2 is FYNNEI. The CDR3 is made up of 13 amino acids. The V end lost 4 bases, the J end lost 1 base, and 8 bases lay between the germline ends. CDR3 protein: CASSAESSYEQYF. CDR3 coding DNA: TGTGCCAGCAGTGCCGAGTCTTCCTACGAGCAGTACTTC.

Comment on this clone: Other DNA sequences in the same sample also yield this CDR3. The chain has TRBV27 and TRBJ2-6; D is unclear. The CDR3 loop spans 14 amino acids. Germline CDR1 MNHEY, CDR2 SMNVEV (reference sequence). V lost 4 bases to trimming and J lost 0 bases, with 4 bases between them. The CDR3 sequence is CASSSSSGANVLTF. The CDR3 DNA follows: TGTGCCAGCAGTTCGTCCTCTGGGGCCAACGTCCTGACTTTC.

Concerning this clone: Mismatch with germline at one junction end may stem from a read error. The V and J genes are TRBV6-6 and TRBJ1-1; D remains ambiguous. Germline lookup yields CDR1 MNHNY and CDR2 SVGAGI (reference sequence). The CDR3 loop spans 11 amino acids. The CDR3 bases are TGTGCCAGCAGCCAGGCTGGGTTGGTAAGCTTT. Protein product: CASSQAGLVSF.

CDR3 amino acids: CASSTNFYEQYF. The CDR3 nucleotides are TGTGCCAGTAGCACTAATTTCTACGAGCAGTACTTC. The rearrangement links TRBV19 to TRBJ2-7; D remains unclear. V lost 6 bases and J lost 3, with 9 bases in between. The CDR3 is 12 residues long. Germline CDR1 is LNHDA and CDR2 is SQIVND (reference sequence).

This clone was seen a single time. The CDR3 nucleotides are TGCGCCAGCAGTGAGCCCCCCAGTAATAGCAATCAGCCCCAGCATTTT. It translates to CASSEPPSNSNQPQHF. This chain uses TRBV10-1 with TRBJ1-5; D not resolved. Germline CDR1 reads WNHNN; CDR2 reads SYGVQD (reference sequence). The V end was cut by 2 bases, the J end by 0 bases, with 11 bases between. This CDR3 region has 16 residues.

This sequence joins TRBV6-7 and TRBJ1-4, with 10 bases fitting TRBD1. TRBV6-7 is an open reading frame, and its role is uncertain. The CDR3 loop spans 18 amino acids. Trimming cost V 5 bases and J 2 bases; bases outside gene matches: 11. The chain's CDR3 is CASSRHVPGQGTNEKLFF. CDR3 DNA: TGTGCCAGCAGTCGACACGTCCCGGGACAGGGGACTAATGAAAAACTGTTTTTT.

The chain is built from TRBV4-1 and TRBJ2-2, with a tentative D call TRBD2 (5 bases). This CDR3 comprises 13 residues. Trimming stripped 1 base from V and 7 bases from J, with 7 bases between. CDR1 is MGHRA, CDR2 YSYEKL, per germline. CDR3 region: CASSQASLGELFF. Written as DNA, the CDR3 is TGCGCCAGCAGCCAAGCTAGCCTCGGGGAGCTGTTTTTT.

The rearrangement links TRBV5-1 to TRBJ1-2; D gene unclear. Trimming stripped 0 bases from V and 2 bases from J, with 11 bases between. Germline assignment: CDR1 SGHRS and CDR2 YFSETQ. This CDR3 comprises 15 residues. The CDR3 sequence: CASSLGGRDNYGYTF. CDR3 DNA sequence: TGCGCCAGCAGCTTGGGAGGCAGAGACAACTATGGCTACACCTTC. The variable domain in full, completed from reference TRBV5-1 and TRBJ1-2, reads KAGVTQTPRYLIKTRGQQVTLSCSPISGHRSVSWYQQTPGQGLQFLFEYFSETQRNKGNFPGRFSGRQFSNSRSEMNVSTLELGDSALYLCASSLGGRDNYGYTFGSGTRLTVV.

The chain has TRBV27 and TRBJ2-7; 12 bases line up with TRBD1. Germline assignment: CDR1 MNHEY and CDR2 SMNVEV (reference sequence). V lost 4 bases to trimming and J lost 1 base; unmatched junction nucleotides: 17. The CDR3 is 20 amino acids. The CDR3 here is CASSYTRDRGPGVLSYEQYF. The DNA for the CDR3 is TGTGCCAGCAGTTACACTCGGGACAGGGGGCCGGGGGTCCTATCCTACGAGCAGTACTTC.